This T cell receptor (beta chain) stems from a study of blood T cell repertoires in COVID-19. The cohort comprised adults aged about 18 to 100 years residing in approximately 25 US areas. Researchers sorted participants into cohorts using their self-reported clinical history. Donors in Cohort 3 counted as recovered after two negative PCRs, clearance, or symptom resolution. Repertoires were generated with immunoSEQ multiplex PCR, while TCRdb's copy carries only in-frame clones and drops some. Altogether hundreds of thousands of clones are present, roughly 90% being singletons, with the ten largest covering around 0.92%. Between the trimmed V and J ends, which lost 2 bases and 7 bases, there was a span of 11 bases. The CDR3 is made up of 14 amino acids. Per the germline V gene, CDR1 is MNHEY and CDR2 is SMNVEV (reference sequence). As regards this clone: Other DNA sequences in this specimen translate into the identical CDR3.

The clonotype originates from a woman in her thirties who had recovered from COVID-19. The chain is built from TRBV27 and TRBJ1-4; a possible D gene is TRBD1 (6 bases). The material sequenced was PBMCs or T cells enriched from blood (not recorded which). CDR3 region: CASSLGGVGEKLFF. DNA of the CDR3: TGTGCCAGCAGTTTAGGGGGCGTTGGTGAAAAACTGTTTTTT.